This T cell receptor beta chain comes out of a study of spatial heterogeneity in lung cancer. After removal of 1 base from V and 0 bases from J, the junction contained 6 bases not matched to a gene. Germline V lookup: CDR1 MGHDK, CDR2 SYGVNS. The CDR3 loop spans 17 amino acids. This clonotype was counted ten times or more. Its antigen remains unknown. Broader study findings: Resection blood, more than follow-up blood, showed ubiquitous expanded tumor TCRs.

Time point reported: sample taken at primary tumor resection. Frozen PBMC, nontumor lung or tumor provided whole RNA, which was sequenced unsorted. The donor population consisted of 72 patients with untreated, early-stage non-small cell lung cancer. A unique molecular identifier was carried by every single TCR cDNA molecule. TCRdb reanalysed the 5' RACE reads using MiXCR and keeps one entry per CDR3 protein. Of about 45,000 distinct CDR3 sequences listed, 12% are singletons. The sample in question was PBMCs, obtained at surgery. V is TRBV25-1 and J is TRBJ1-1; TRBD1 agrees at 9 bases. The receptor was isolated from a female donor with early-stage non-small cell lung cancer. The CDR3 loop reads CASSESRTGALNTEAFF. The CDR3 DNA follows: TGTGCCAGCAGTGAATCCCGGACAGGGGCACTGAACACTGAAGCTTTCTTT. Based on the CDR3 plus reference TRBV25-1 and TRBJ1-1, the full variable domain is EADIYQTPRYLVIGTGKKITLECSQTMGHDKMYWYQQDPGMELHLIHYSYGVNSTEKGDLSSESTVSRIRTEHFPLTLESARPSHTSQYLCASSESRTGALNTEAFFGQGTRLTVV.